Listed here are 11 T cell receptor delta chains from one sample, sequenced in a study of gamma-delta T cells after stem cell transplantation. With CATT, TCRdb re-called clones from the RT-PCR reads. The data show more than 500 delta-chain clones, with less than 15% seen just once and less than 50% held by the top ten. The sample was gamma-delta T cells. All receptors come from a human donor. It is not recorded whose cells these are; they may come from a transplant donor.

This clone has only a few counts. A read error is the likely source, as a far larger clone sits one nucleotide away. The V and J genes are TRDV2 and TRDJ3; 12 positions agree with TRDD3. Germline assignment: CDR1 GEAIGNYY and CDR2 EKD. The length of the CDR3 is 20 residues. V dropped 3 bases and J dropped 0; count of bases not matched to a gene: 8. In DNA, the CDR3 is TGTGCCTGTGACGTCGTACTGGGGGATACAGACTCCTGGGACACCCGACAGATGTTTTTC. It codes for CACDVVLGDTDSWDTRQMFF.

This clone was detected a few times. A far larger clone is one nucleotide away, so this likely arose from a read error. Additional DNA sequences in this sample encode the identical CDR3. For the CDR3, the DNA is TGTGCTCTCGGGGAACGCCTTCCCGTCTTACTGGGGGATTCCAAACTCATCTTT. Translation: CALGERLPVLLGDSKLIF. This sequence joins TRDV1 and TRDJ1, with 10 bases fitting TRDD3. Per germline, CDR1 TSWWSYY and CDR2 QGS. The CDR3 extends over 18 amino acids.

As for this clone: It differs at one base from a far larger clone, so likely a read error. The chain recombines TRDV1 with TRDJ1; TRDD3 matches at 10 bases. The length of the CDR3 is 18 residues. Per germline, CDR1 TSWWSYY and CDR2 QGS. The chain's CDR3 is CALGERLPVLLGDSKPIF. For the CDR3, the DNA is TGTGCTCTTGGGGAACGCCTTCCCGTCTTACTGGGGGATTCCAAACCCATCTTT.

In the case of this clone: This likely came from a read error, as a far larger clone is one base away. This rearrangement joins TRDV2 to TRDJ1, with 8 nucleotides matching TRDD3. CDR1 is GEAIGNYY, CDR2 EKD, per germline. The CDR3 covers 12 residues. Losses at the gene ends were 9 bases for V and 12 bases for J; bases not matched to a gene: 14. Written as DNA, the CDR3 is TGTGCCCGTCCTGGGGGACCCCGAAAGGTCATCTTT. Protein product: CARPGGPRKVIF.

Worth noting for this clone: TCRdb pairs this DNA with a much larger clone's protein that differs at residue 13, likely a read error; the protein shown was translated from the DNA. The DNA for the CDR3 is TGTGCCTGTGACTCTATACTGGGGGATACCCTTAGCATCGATAAACTCATCTTT. The encoded protein is CACDSILGDTLSIDKLIF. The chain couples TRDV2 to TRDJ1, with 12 bases identical to TRDD3. The CDR3 has 18 residues. Germline lookup yields CDR1 GEAIGNYY and CDR2 EKD. J gave up 4 bases and V 3 bases, and 14 bases lay outside the gene matches.

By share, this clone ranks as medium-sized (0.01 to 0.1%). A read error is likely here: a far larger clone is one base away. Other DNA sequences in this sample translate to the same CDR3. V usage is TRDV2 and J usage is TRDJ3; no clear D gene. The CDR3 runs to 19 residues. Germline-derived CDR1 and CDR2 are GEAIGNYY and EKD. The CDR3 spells CACDTVLRVGRDSTRQMFF. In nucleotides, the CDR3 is TGTGCCTGCGACACCGTTCTCAGGGTCGGACGGGACAGCACCCGACAGATGTTTTTC.

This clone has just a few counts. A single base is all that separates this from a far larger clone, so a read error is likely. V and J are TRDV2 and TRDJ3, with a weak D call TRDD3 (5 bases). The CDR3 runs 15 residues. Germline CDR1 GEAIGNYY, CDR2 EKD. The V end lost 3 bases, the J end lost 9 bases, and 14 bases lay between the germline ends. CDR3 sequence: CACDPITIPTRQMFF. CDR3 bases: TGTGCCTGTGACCCTATAACGATACCCACCCGACAGATGTTTTTC.

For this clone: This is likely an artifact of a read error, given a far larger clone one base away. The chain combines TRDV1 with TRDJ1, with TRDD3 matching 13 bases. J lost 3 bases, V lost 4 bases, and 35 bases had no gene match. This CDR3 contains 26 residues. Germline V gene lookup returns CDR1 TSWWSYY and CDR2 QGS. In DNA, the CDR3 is TGTGCTCTTGGGGCTCAACTTACGTACTGGGGGATACGCGCGATGTACCTTATGCCGTACGCCGATAAACTCATCTTT. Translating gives CALGAQLTYWGIRAMYLMPYADKLIF.

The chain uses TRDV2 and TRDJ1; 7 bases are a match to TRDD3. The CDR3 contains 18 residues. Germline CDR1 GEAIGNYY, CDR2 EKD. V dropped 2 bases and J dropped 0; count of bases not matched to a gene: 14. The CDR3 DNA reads TGTGCCTGTGACAGGCTGGCTGGGGATAGCCGGTACACCGATAAACTCATCTTT. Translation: CACDRLAGDSRYTDKLIF.

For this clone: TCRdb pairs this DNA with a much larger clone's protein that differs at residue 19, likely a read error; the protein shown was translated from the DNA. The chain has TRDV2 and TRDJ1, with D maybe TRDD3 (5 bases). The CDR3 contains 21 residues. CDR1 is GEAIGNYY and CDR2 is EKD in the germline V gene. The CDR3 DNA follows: TGTGCCTGTGACACGATCACTACGGAGGGGGTATCTAAGGGCCCTAGCGGGAAACCCATCTTT. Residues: CACDTITTEGVSKGPSGKPIF.

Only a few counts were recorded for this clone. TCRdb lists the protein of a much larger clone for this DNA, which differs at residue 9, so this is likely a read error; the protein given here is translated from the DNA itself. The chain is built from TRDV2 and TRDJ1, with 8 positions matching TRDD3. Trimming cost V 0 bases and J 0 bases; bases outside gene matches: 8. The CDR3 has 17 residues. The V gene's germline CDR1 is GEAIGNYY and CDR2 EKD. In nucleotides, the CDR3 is TGTGCCTGTGACACCGTGGGGGATCGCCAGTACACCGATAAACTCATCTTT. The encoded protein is CACDTVGDRQYTDKLIF.